This T cell receptor (beta chain) was sequenced during a study of cytomegalovirus exposure and HLA in healthy donors. Amplification used 60 Vbeta primers and 13 Jbeta primers. Data came from immunoSEQ multiplex PCR; TCRdb stores just in-frame clones and leaves some out. The sample contains some 87,000 clones, around 78% of which appear only once. The CDR3 length is 12 residues. Trimming took off 4 bases at V and 1 base at J, with 4 bases between the two ends. Germline values: CDR1 MDHEN, CDR2 SYDVKM. Overall study results and limits: Later on, an analysis showed TCR association rates differing by HLA locus, with DRB1 the most and HLA-C the fewest. Despite most TCR sequences being rare, some public TCRs occurred in many donors. Reportedly, cytomegalovirus status was diagnosed with high sensitivity and specificity. One cluster of highly shared sequence variants probably arose as a sequencing artifact.

Note on this clone: Its target is not known.

Sequences were obtained from PBMCs. This TCR was sampled from a man younger than 35 in good health and CMV-seropositive. V usage is TRBV28 and J usage is TRBJ2-5; D is uncertain. The CDR3 region is CASSSVQETQYF. The DNA for the CDR3 is TGTGCCAGCAGTTCGGTCCAAGAGACCCAGTACTTC.